These T cell receptor beta chains were read from a single sample in a study of human T cells and chemical hapten exposure. TCRdb reprocessed the RACE reads via MiXCR and lists one record per CDR3 protein. Here the sample spans about 84,000 distinct CDR3 sequences, approximately 11% being singletons. The sample in question was whole blood, obtained in connection with sensitization to the hapten diphenylcyclopropenone (DPC). Receptor source: a woman aged 45-60 years with alopecia areata. Some clones in this sample may be carry-over from other donors' samples. Both conserved end residues are part of each CDR3. D genes are given only for firm matches. Clone size is given for some rows only: seen once, a few or many times, or a class if the clone is expanded.

j_call d_call v_call clone_size cdr3_aa
TRBJ1-6 TRBD1 TRBV10-3 . CAISVSDRGYNSPLHF
TRBJ2-3 TRBD2 TRBV6-1 few CASVFGLGGTSGTARTDTQYF
TRBJ2-6 TRBD2 TRBV7-2 . CASSASGTRQHSGANVLTF
TRBJ2-7 TRBD1 TRBV28 many CASSAPGQASYEQYF
TRBJ2-1 . TRBV29-1 many CSVNRVDEQFF
TRBJ2-5 . TRBV24-1 . CATSDFRGETQYF
TRBJ1-1 . TRBV5-1 many CASSSEPIMNTEAFF
TRBJ1-5 . TRBV6-1 few CASSAAGYSNQPQHF
TRBJ2-1 TRBD1 TRBV11-2 few CASSSRQGVWNEQFF
TRBJ1-1 . TRBV7-2 few CASSPRQGLALNTEAFF
TRBJ2-3 . TRBV7-2 . CASSLERSKDTQYF
TRBJ2-1 TRBD2 TRBV19 many CASSRRGRGTSNEQFF
TRBJ2-7 . TRBV20-1 few CSARDSEEQYF
TRBJ2-3 . TRBV28 many CASSFPGTWGTQYF
TRBJ1-5 . TRBV5-1 . CASSLTGSVRQPQHF
TRBJ1-1 . TRBV7-6 . CASSLAVGRGTEAFF
TRBJ2-7 . TRBV12-3/TRBV12-4 many CASSRDWSYEQYF